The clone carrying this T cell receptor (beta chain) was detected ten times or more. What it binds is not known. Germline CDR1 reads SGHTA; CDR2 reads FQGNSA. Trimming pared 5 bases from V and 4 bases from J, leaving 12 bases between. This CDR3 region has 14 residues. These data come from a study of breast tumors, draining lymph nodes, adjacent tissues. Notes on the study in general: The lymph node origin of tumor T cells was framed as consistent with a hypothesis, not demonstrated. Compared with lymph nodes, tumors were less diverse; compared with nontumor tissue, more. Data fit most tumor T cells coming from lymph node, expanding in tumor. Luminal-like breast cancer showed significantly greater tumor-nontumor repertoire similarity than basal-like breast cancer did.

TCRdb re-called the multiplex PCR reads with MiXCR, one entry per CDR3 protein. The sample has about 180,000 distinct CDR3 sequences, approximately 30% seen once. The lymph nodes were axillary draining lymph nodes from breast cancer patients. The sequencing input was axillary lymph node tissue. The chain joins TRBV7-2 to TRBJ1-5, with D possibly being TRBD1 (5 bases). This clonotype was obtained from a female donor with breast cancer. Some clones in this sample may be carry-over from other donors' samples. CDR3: CASSPGRNNQPQHF. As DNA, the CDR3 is TGTGCCAGCAGCCCAGGGAGGAATAATCAGCCCCAGCATTTT.